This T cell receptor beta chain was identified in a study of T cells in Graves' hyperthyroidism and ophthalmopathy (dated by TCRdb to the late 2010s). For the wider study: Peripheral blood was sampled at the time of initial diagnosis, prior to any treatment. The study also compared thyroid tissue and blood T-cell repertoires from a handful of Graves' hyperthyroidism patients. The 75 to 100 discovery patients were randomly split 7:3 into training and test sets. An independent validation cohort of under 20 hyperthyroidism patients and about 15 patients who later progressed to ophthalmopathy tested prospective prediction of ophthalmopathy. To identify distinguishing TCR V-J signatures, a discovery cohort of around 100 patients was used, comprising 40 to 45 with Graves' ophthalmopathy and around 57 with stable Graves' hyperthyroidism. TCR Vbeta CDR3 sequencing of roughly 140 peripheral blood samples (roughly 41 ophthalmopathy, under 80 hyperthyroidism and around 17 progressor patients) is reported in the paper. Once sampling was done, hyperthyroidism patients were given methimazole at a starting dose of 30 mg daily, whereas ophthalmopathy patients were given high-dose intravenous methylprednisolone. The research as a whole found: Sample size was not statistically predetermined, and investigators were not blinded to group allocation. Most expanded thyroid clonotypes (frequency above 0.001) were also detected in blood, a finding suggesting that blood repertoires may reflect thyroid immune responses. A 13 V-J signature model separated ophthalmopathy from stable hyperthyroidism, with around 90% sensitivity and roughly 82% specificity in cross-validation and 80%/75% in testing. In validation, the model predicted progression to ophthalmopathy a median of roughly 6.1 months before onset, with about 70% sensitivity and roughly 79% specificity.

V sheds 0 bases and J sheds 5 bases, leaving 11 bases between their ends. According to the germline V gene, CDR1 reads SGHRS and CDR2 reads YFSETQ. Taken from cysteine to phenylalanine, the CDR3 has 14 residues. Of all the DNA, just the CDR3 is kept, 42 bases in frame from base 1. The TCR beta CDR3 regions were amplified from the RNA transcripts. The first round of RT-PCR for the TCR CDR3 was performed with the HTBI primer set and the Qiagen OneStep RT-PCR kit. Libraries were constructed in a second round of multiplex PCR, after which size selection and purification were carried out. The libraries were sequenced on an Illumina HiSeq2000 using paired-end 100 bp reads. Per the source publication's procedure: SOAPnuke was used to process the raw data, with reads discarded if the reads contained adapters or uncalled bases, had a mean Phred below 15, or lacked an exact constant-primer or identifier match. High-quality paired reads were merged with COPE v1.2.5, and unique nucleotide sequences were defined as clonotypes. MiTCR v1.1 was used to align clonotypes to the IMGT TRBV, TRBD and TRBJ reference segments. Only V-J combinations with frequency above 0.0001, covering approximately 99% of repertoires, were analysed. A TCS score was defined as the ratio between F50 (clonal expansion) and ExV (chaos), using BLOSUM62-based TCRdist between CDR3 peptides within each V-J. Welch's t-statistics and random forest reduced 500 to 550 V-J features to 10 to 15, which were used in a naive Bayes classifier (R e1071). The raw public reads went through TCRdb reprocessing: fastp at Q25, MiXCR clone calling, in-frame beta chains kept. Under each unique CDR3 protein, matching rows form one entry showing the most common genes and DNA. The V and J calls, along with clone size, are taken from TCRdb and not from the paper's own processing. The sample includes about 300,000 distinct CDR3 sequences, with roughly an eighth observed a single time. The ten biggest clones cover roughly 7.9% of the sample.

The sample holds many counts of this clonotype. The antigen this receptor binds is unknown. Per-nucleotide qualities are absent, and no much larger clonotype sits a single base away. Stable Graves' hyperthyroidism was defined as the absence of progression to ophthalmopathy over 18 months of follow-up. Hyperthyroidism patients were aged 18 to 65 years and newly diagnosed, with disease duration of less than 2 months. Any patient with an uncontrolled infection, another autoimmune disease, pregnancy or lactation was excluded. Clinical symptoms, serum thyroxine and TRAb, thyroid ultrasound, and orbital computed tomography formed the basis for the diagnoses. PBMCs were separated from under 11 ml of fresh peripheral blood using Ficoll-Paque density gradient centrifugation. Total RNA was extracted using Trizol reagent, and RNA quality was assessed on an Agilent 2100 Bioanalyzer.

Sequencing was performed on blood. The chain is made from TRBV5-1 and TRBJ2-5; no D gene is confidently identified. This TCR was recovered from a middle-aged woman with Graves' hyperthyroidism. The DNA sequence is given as TGCGCCAGCAGCTTGGGACTGAACGGGGAGACCCAGTACTTC. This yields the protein CASSLGLNGETQYF.